This TCR beta chain emerged from a study of CD8+ T cells in alopecia areata. From germline, CDR1 is GTSNPN and CDR2 SVGIG (reference sequence). The V end lost 2 bases, the J end lost 7 bases, and 11 bases lay between the germline ends. The CDR3 has 12 amino acids. A word on this clone: Its antigen is not known.

This sample's treatment: oral pan-JAK inhibitor, 5-10 mg twice daily. Sampling of alopecia areata patients yielded lesional scalp punch biopsies as well as peripheral blood. Study observations and caveats: With one nonresponder, baseline CD8+ expansion's link to response remains uncertain.

Extracted RNA was reverse transcribed into cDNA, the sequencing template. TCRdb keeps only in-frame clones here, not all; method: immunoSEQ multiplex PCR. The sample shows about 210,000 clones, 64% of them seen only once. This TCR was sampled from a human donor with alopecia areata. The chain links TRBV30 to TRBJ1-2; D not resolved. Sequenced here: CD4+ T cells sorted from blood, sampled at week 4, from a patient treated with tofacitinib. CDR3 loop: CAWSSWSSGYTF. The CDR3 DNA follows: TGTGCCTGGAGTAGTTGGTCTAGTGGCTACACCTTC.